This T cell receptor beta chain was profiled in a study of spatial heterogeneity in lung cancer. Across the study: Each unique TCR and UMI combination was seen more than ten times on average in raw reads.

Time point described: sample taken at primary tumor resection. The input material, whole RNA from tumor, nontumor lung or frozen PBMC, was sequenced unsorted. This clonotype was observed at least ten times. MiXCR was run by TCRdb on the 5' RACE reads, yielding one entry per CDR3 protein. The repertoire holds 39,000 or so distinct CDR3 sequences, with 6.5% to 9.5% as singletons. Source: PBMCs, taken at surgery. The TCR was taken from a male donor with early-stage non-small cell lung cancer.

The CDR3 region has the DNA TGTGCCAGCAGCTCCAGGGGCCTCGGGAACATTCAGTACTTC. This gives the protein CASSSRGLGNIQYF. J is TRBJ2-4 and V is TRBV5-6; D is possibly TRBD1 (6 bases). CDR3 size: 14 residues. Germline-derived CDR1 and CDR2 are SGHDT and YYEEEE. Between the trimmed V and J ends, which lost 3 bases and 7 bases, there was a span of 14 bases.